This TCR beta chain came from a study of blood T cell repertoires in COVID-19. Under the authors' procedure: How many nucleated cells were present was estimated from reference gene primer amplification. Libraries were prepared by immunoSEQ multiplex PCR; TCRdb keeps only in-frame clonotypes and omits some of them. Clone size and the V and J calls come from that table; the DNA yielded D and trimming. The sample has roughly 300,000 clones; roughly 90% are singletons. Donors were grouped by their self-reported clinical history. This TCR came from a woman in her thirties who had recovered from COVID-19. Sequenced sample: PBMCs or T cells enriched from blood (not recorded which).

The CDR3 region is CATSRAGDDSYEQFF. The CDR3 DNA reads TGTGCCACCAGCAGAGCGGGAGATGATAGCTATGAGCAGTTCTTC. The rearrangement links TRBV15 to TRBJ2-1; possible D gene TRBD2, 6 bases. Trimming took off 1 base at V and 8 bases at J, with 15 bases between the two ends. The length of the CDR3 is 15 residues. Germline V gene data show CDR1 as LNHNV and CDR2 as YYDKDF (reference sequence).